A selection of T cell receptor beta chains follows, all from one sample in a study of T cells in localized non-small cell lung cancer. Clones were sequenced by immunoSEQ multiplex PCR, and TCRdb holds only the in-frame ones, with some missing. Here the sample spans 8,500 to 13,000 clones, more than 45% being singletons. The sequencing here drew on lymph node tissue, taken before any cancer treatment. The receptors stem from a woman aged 40 to 75 with stage II squamous cell lung carcinoma. Each CDR3 is given with its conserved first and last residue. The D gene is left open where the match is weak. Size is stated for part of the rows, as once, few or many counts, or as a class when the clone is expanded.

v_gene,d_gene,len,j_gene,abundance,CDR3aa,CDR3nt
TRBV6-8,.,15,TRBJ2-1,.,CASSPQFRSYNEQFF,TGTGCCAGCAGCCCCCAGTTTAGGTCCTACAATGAGCAGTTCTTC
TRBV6-1,TRBD2,14,TRBJ2-1,.,CASSEVLAAPERFF,TGTGCCAGCAGTGAAGTCCTAGCGGCCCCCGAGCGGTTCTTC
TRBV19,TRBD1,16,TRBJ2-2,.,CASSTGTGAYTGELFF,TGTGCCAGTAGTACCGGGACAGGGGCCTACACCGGGGAGCTGTTTTTT
TRBV11-3,.,15,TRBJ2-5,few,CASSRFGGLQETQYF,TGTGCCAGCAGCCGTTTCGGAGGGCTCCAAGAGACCCAGTACTTC
TRBV28,TRBD2,15,TRBJ2-5,few,CASSPSAGGPRAQYF,TGTGCCAGCAGTCCATCGGCGGGGGGCCCACGGGCCCAGTACTTC
TRBV19,TRBD1,15,TRBJ1-1,few,CASRRQGTMNTEAFF,TGTGCCAGTAGACGACAGGGAACTATGAACACTGAAGCTTTCTTT
TRBV6-7,.,13,TRBJ1-5,.,CASTLRAFQPQHF,TGTGCCAGCACCCTCCGAGCGTTCCAGCCCCAGCATTTT
TRBV4-1,.,13,TRBJ1-2,few,CASSPGTRYGYTF,TGCGCCAGCAGCCCAGGGACCCGCTATGGCTACACCTTC
TRBV6-8,TRBD2,14,TRBJ2-7,few,CASSIRRGGDRRYF,TGTGCCAGCAGTATTCGGCGGGGGGGAGATAGACGGTACTTC
TRBV18,TRBD2,19,TRBJ2-2,.,CASSRRRLAGAPNTGELFF,TGTGCCAGCTCACGAAGAAGACTAGCGGGGGCCCCGAACACCGGGGAGCTGTTTTTT
TRBV6-8,.,13,TRBJ1-5,few,CASSGYPNQPQHF,TGTGCCAGCAGTGGATACCCGAATCAGCCCCAGCATTTT
TRBV5-1,TRBD1,14,TRBJ1-1,.,CASSLGDRVTEAFF,TGCGCCAGCAGCTTGGGGGACAGGGTCACTGAAGCTTTCTTT
TRBV30,TRBD1,15,TRBJ1-5,.,CAWSSRGQRNQPQHF,TGTGCCTGGAGTTCGCGGGGACAGCGCAATCAGCCCCAGCATTTT
TRBV29-1,.,12,TRBJ2-1,.,CSVGSADNEQFF,TGCAGCGTTGGGTCTGCGGACAATGAGCAGTTCTTC
TRBV19,.,15,TRBJ1-2,few,CASSIARGDNYGYTF,TGTGCCAGTAGTATAGCCCGAGGGGATAACTATGGCTACACCTTC
TRBV25-1,.,12,TRBJ1-3,.,CASRADGNTIYF,TGTGCCAGCAGGGCAGACGGAAACACCATATATTTT
TRBV18,.,14,TRBJ1-5,few,CASSPSRIGQPQHF,TGTGCCAGCTCACCATCCAGAATTGGTCAGCCCCAGCATTTT
TRBV19,.,14,TRBJ1-2,.,CASSIDAGNYGYTF,TGTGCCAGTAGTATAGACGCGGGTAACTATGGCTACACCTTC
TRBV29-1,.,13,TRBJ1-5,.,CSVSGGANQPQHF,TGCAGCGTCAGTGGGGGTGCCAATCAGCCCCAGCATTTT
TRBV6-8,.,14,TRBJ2-2,few,CAYSAVPNTGELFF,TGTGCTTACTCAGCGGTGCCGAACACCGGGGAGCTGTTTTTT
TRBV5-1,TRBD1,14,TRBJ1-1,.,CASSRGQGQREAFF,TGCGCCAGCAGCCGGGGACAGGGGCAAAGAGAAGCTTTCTTT
TRBV28,.,13,TRBJ2-3,few,CASWGRFTDTQYF,TGTGCCAGCTGGGGACGGTTCACAGATACGCAGTATTTT
TRBV28,.,13,TRBJ1-2,.,CASSPSPGDGYTF,TGTGCCAGCAGTCCATCACCGGGGGACGGCTACACCTTC
TRBV6-8,TRBD1,17,TRBJ1-2,.,CASSYRRTGGGGYGYTF,TGTGCCAGCAGTTACCGTAGGACAGGGGGCGGCGGCTATGGCTACACCTTC
TRBV6-8,TRBD1,15,TRBJ1-6,few,CASSGTGRVNSPLHF,TGTGCCAGCTCCGGGACAGGGAGAGTGAATTCACCCCTCCACTTT
TRBV10-2,.,14,TRBJ1-6,.,CASSESQESSPLHF,TGCGCCAGCAGTGAGTCCCAGGAGTCTTCACCCCTCCACTTT
TRBV28,TRBD1,14,TRBJ1-2,.,CASSLTGGDYGYTF,TGTGCCAGCAGTTTAACAGGGGGCGACTATGGCTACACCTTC
TRBV6-8,.,13,TRBJ1-1,few,CASSYMENTEAFF,TGTGCCAGCAGTTACATGGAGAACACTGAAGCTTTCTTT
TRBV6-8,TRBD2,16,TRBJ2-1,few,CASSARLAGAVDEQFF,TGTGCCAGCAGTGCCCGACTAGCGGGAGCTGTCGATGAGCAGTTCTTC